Listed below are T cell receptor beta chains from one sample, sequenced in a study of blood T cells in healthy people across ages. TCRdb re-called the 5' RACE reads with MiXCR, one entry per CDR3 protein. The sample contains some 790,000 distinct CDR3 sequences, more than 25% of which appear only once. The specimen sequenced was blood. The receptor set was obtained from an elderly woman in good health. Each CDR3 is given with its conserved first and last residue. The order of the fields is clone size, V gene, CDR3 protein. Clone size is not always given. Where it is, it says once, few, many or a class for expanded clones.

. | TRBV15 | CATSRDGHWGAGDQPRHF
many | TRBV6-6 | CASSYGSKTEAFF
. | TRBV4-2 | CASSQVEGSNTGELFF
few | TRBV11-3 | CASSYRDSQFF
many | TRBV27 | CASSHPQGYGYTF
. | TRBV7-2 | CASSLGAGARGETQYF
. | TRBV13 | CASSLAGRPTDTQYF
. | TRBV7-9 | CASSLVLDNVQFF
few | TRBV6-5 | CASAPWGDSNQPQHF
. | TRBV2 | CASRAGTANNEQYF
once | TRBV5-1 | CASSTIATGPPNYGYTF
. | TRBV5-1 | CASRGVVGPEAFF
. | TRBV12-3/TRBV12-4 | CASSRHGGYTF
many | TRBV7-2 | CASSLPSRRGYTF
once | TRBV6-5 | CASSYPAGANAEAFF
. | TRBV20-1 | CSARSGGPPPYEQYF
. | TRBV7-9 | CASSLGEYGYTF
. | TRBV3-1 | CASSQGTSGPISTGELFF